This T cell receptor (beta chain) was identified in a study of cytomegalovirus exposure and HLA in healthy donors. PCR was performed using 60 Vbeta and 13 Jbeta primers. The repertoire was sequenced with immunoSEQ multiplex PCR; TCRdb's copy has only in-frame clones and lacks some. The table has about 55,000 clones, around four fifths seen once. Regarding the study as a whole: CMV serostatus alone was available as immune exposure information.

Germline CDR1 and CDR2: SQVTM and ANQGSEA. The V gene end was trimmed by 3 bases and the J gene end by 0 bases; junction bases not matched to a gene: 3. The CDR3 sequence is 14 residues long. In regard to this clone: Its specificity is unknown.

This TCR came from a man aged 25-45 years in good health and CMV-seronegative. The chain is built from TRBV29-1 and TRBJ2-3, with 7 bases matching TRBD2. The sequenced sample consisted of PBMCs. CDR3 sequence: CSVEAGDSTDTQYF. The DNA of the CDR3 is TGCAGCGTTGAGGCGGGGGACAGCACAGATACGCAGTATTTT.